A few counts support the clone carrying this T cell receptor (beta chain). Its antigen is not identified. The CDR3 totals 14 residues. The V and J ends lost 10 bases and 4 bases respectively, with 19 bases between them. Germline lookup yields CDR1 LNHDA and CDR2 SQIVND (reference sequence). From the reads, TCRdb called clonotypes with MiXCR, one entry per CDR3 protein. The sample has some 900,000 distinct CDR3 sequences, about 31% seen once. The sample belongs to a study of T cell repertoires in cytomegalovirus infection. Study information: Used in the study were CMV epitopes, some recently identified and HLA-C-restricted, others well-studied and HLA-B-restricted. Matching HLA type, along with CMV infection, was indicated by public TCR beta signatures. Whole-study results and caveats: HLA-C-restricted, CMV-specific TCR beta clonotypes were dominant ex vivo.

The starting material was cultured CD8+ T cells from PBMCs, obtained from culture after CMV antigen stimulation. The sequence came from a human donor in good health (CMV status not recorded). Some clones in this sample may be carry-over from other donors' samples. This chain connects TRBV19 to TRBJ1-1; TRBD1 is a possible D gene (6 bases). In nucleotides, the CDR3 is TGTGCCACCACTTGGACAGCGGAGGCCACTGAAGCTTTCTTT. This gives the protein CATTWTAEATEAFF.